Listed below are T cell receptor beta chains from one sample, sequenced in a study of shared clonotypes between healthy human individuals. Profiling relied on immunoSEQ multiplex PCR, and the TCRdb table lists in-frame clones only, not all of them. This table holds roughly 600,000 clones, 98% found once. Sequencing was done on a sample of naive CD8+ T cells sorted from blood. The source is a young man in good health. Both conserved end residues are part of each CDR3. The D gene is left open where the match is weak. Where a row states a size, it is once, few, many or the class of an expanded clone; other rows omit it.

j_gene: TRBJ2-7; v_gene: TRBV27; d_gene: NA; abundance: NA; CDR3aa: CASSFLGSYEQYF; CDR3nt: TGTGCCAGCAGTTTTTTGGGGTCCTACGAGCAGTACTTC
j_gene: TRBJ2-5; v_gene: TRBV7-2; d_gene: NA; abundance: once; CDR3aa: CASSPAYGAETQYF; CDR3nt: TGTGCCAGCAGCCCAGCTTATGGGGCAGAGACCCAGTACTTC
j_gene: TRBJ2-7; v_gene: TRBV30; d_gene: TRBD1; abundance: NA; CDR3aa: CAWSVGTEYEQYF; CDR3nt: TGTGCCTGGAGTGTAGGGACAGAGTACGAGCAGTACTTC
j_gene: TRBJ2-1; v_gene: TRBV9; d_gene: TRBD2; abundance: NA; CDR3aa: CASSQRTSGRRDEQFF; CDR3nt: TGTGCCAGCAGCCAGCGGACTAGCGGGAGAAGGGATGAGCAGTTCTTC
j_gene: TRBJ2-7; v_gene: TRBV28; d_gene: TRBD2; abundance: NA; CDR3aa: CASCMFGRAYEQYF; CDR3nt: TGTGCCAGCTGCATGTTCGGGAGGGCCTACGAGCAGTACTTC
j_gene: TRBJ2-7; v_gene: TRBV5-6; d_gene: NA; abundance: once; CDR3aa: CASSTGYYEQYF; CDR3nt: TGTGCCAGCAGCACAGGGTACTACGAGCAGTACTTC
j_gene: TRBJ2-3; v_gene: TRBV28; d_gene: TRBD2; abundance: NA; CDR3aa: CASTAHLAGEGRGTDTQYF; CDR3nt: TGTGCCAGCACCGCTCACCTAGCGGGAGAGGGAAGGGGCACAGATACGCAGTATTTT
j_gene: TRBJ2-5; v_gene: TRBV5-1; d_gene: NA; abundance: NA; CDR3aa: CASSLATATLLQETQYF; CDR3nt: TGCGCCAGCAGCTTGGCGACAGCGACCCTCCTACAAGAGACCCAGTACTTC
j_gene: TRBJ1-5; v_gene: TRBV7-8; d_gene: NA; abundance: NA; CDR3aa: CATLRGRAELSQPQHF; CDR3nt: TGTGCCACCCTCCGGGGCAGGGCCGAGCTCTCTCAGCCCCAGCATTTT
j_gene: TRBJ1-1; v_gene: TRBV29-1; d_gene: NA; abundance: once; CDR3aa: CSVEWERGGSTEAFF; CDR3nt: TGCAGCGTTGAATGGGAGAGAGGGGGGAGCACTGAAGCTTTCTTT